This is a list of T cell receptor beta chains from one sample in a study of regulatory T cells in long-lasting Graves disease. TCRdb fed the multiplex PCR reads into MiXCR, producing one record per CDR3 protein. The sample carries hundreds of thousands of distinct CDR3 sequences, roughly a fifth recorded once. This specimen was peripheral blood mononuclear cells (PBMCs), taken when the disease was refractory, from a patient treated with antithyroid drugs. Receptors originate from a female donor with Graves disease. Both conserved end residues are part of each CDR3. The D gene is left open where the match is weak. Rows give clone size only sometimes, using once, few, many, or a class for an expanded clone.

.,TRBJ1-3,.,TRBV12-3/TRBV12-4,CASNPGAYSGNTIYF,TGTGCCAGCAATCCTGGGGCCTACTCTGGAAACACCATATATTTT
many,TRBJ2-5,.,TRBV28,CASSSPGGSETQYF,TGTGCCAGCAGTTCCCCGGGGGGCTCAGAGACCCAGTACTTC
many,TRBJ1-1,.,TRBV20-1,CSASHRDTEAFF,TGCAGTGCTTCCCACAGGGATACTGAAGCTTTCTTT
.,TRBJ1-2,.,TRBV28,CASNPLGEGYTF,TGTGCCAGCAACCCCCTGGGTGAAGGCTACACCTTC
many,TRBJ1-2,.,TRBV11-2,CASSSRGYGYTF,TGTGCCAGCAGCTCCCGTGGATATGGCTACACCTTC
many,TRBJ1-1,.,TRBV20-1,CSAENTGLAEAFF,TGCAGTGCTGAGAACACAGGGTTGGCTGAAGCTTTCTTT
many,TRBJ2-7,.,TRBV18,CASSPTLGGEQYF,TGTGCCAGCTCACCAACCCTCGGGGGAGAGCAGTACTTC
.,TRBJ1-4,.,TRBV6-1,CASRAQADEKLFF,TGTGCCAGCAGGGCACAGGCAGATGAAAAACTGTTTTTT
.,TRBJ2-1,TRBD2,TRBV6-1,CASSGLAGVMNEQFF,TGTGCCAGCAGTGGCCTAGCGGGAGTTATGAATGAGCAGTTCTTC
few,TRBJ2-6,.,TRBV5-8,CASSLEGGSGANVLTF,TGTGCCAGCAGCTTGGAGGGGGGCTCTGGGGCCAACGTCCTGACTTTC
few,TRBJ2-2,TRBD2,TRBV6-2/TRBV6-3,CASSYSSGRANTGELFF,TGTGCCAGCAGTTACTCTAGCGGGAGGGCCAACACCGGGGAGCTGTTTTTT
many,TRBJ2-2,.,TRBV30,CAWSVAHKKLFF,TGTGCCTGGAGTGTGGCCCATAAGAAGCTGTTTTTT
many,TRBJ1-2,.,TRBV7-9,CASSLKGNYGYTF,TGTGCCAGCAGCTTAAAAGGGAACTATGGCTACACCTTC
.,TRBJ1-3,.,TRBV18,CASSPRGLSGNTIYF,TGTGCCAGCTCACCACGCGGGCTCTCTGGAAACACCATATATTTT
many,TRBJ1-2,.,TRBV2,CASSKDERGYGYTF,TGTGCCAGCAGTAAAGATGAGCGTGGCTATGGCTACACCTTC
few,TRBJ1-2,.,TRBV10-2,CASSEPGGTGYTF,TGCGCCAGCAGTGAGCCGGGGGGGACTGGCTACACCTTC
many,TRBJ2-7,.,TRBV6-2/TRBV6-3,CASGGAGEQYF,TGTGCCAGCGGGGGGGCTGGCGAGCAGTACTTC
few,TRBJ2-7,.,TRBV3-1,CASSQTRPYEQYF,TGTGCCAGCAGCCAGACTAGGCCCTACGAGCAGTACTTC
many,TRBJ1-2,.,TRBV2,CASSGEGRDYGYTF,TGTGCCAGCAGTGGAGAGGGAAGGGACTATGGCTACACCTTC
.,TRBJ1-4,TRBD1,TRBV15,CATTLGQTNEKLFF,TGTGCCACCACCCTGGGACAGACTAATGAAAAACTGTTTTTT
.,TRBJ2-5,.,TRBV5-1,CASSALETQYF,TGCGCCAGCAGCGCCCTAGAGACCCAGTACTTC
.,TRBJ2-7,TRBD2,TRBV7-8,CASSLAPLLAAAYEQYF,TGTGCCAGCAGCTTAGCCCCCTTACTAGCGGCTGCCTACGAGCAGTACTTC
.,TRBJ2-7,TRBD1,TRBV5-1,CASRIETGGIYEQYF,TGCGCCAGCAGGATAGAAACAGGGGGAATCTACGAGCAGTACTTC
many,TRBJ2-7,.,TRBV7-8,CASSLGPRVGYEQYF,TGTGCCAGCAGCTTAGGGCCCCGCGTCGGCTACGAGCAGTACTTC
many,TRBJ1-1,TRBD1,TRBV6-5,CASSYVGTGGTEAFF,TGTGCCAGCAGTTATGTGGGGACAGGGGGCACTGAAGCTTTCTTT
many,TRBJ1-1,.,TRBV4-1,CASSQEAGVNTEAFF,TGCGCCAGCAGCCAAGAGGCAGGGGTGAACACTGAAGCTTTCTTT
many,TRBJ1-2,TRBD1,TRBV7-9,CASSNTGVMGYTF,TGTGCCAGCAGCAACACAGGGGTGATGGGCTACACCTTC
few,TRBJ2-7,.,TRBV28,CASSRRGRSEQYF,TGTGCCAGCAGTAGGAGGGGGCGGTCCGAGCAGTACTTC
many,TRBJ1-1,.,TRBV3-1,CASSQGKFRRNTEAFF,TGTGCCAGCAGCCAAGGGAAATTCAGGAGGAACACTGAAGCTTTCTTT
once,TRBJ2-2,TRBD2,TRBV20-1,CSASWDVAGRVGELFF,TGCAGTGCTAGTTGGGATGTAGCGGGGCGCGTAGGGGAGCTGTTTTTT
.,TRBJ2-2,TRBD2,TRBV7-8,CASSPRRGGSGELFF,TGTGCCAGCAGCCCCCGGCGGGGGGGCTCCGGGGAGCTGTTTTTT
many,TRBJ2-2,.,TRBV28,CATITAGPNTGELFF,TGTGCCACCATAACAGCGGGCCCCAACACCGGGGAGCTGTTTTTT
.,TRBJ1-1,TRBD1,TRBV3-1,CASSRGTGVTEAFF,TGTGCCAGCAGCAGAGGGACAGGGGTGACTGAAGCTTTCTTT
few,TRBJ2-5,.,TRBV20-1,CSASSLGGDETQYF,TGCAGTGCTAGCTCACTCGGGGGCGACGAGACCCAGTACTTC
many,TRBJ2-4,.,TRBV7-2,CASSFSGGNIQYF,TGTGCCAGCAGCTTTAGCGGCGGGAACATTCAGTACTTC
many,TRBJ2-5,.,TRBV20-1,CSARAGPETQYF,TGCAGTGCTAGGGCGGGGCCGGAGACCCAGTACTTC
many,TRBJ1-1,.,TRBV12-3/TRBV12-4,CASSQRGEAFF,TGTGCCAGCAGTCAAAGGGGTGAAGCTTTCTTT